The T cell receptor (beta chain) described here comes from a study of vaccination effects on CD4 cells after COVID-19. In regard to this clone: Its specificity is not known.

TCRdb's table, derived via immunoSEQ multiplex PCR, lists solely in-frame clones and lacks some. The repertoire holds about 27,000 clones, with roughly 69% as singletons. ViraFEST used viral peptide pools to expand antigen-specific CD4+ T cells before sequencing. Following 10 days of culture, CD4+ T cells were isolated. The person's infection with SARS-CoV-2, confirmed by PCR, took place between March and December 2020. This CDR3 spans 15 amino acids. Germline V gene sequence: CDR1 LGHDT, CDR2 YNNKEL (reference sequence). Trimming pared 1 base from V and 6 bases from J, leaving 15 bases between. The TCR comes from a human donor who had a prior SARS-CoV-2 infection. Source: CD4+ T cells from PBMCs cultured with SARS-CoV-2 spike peptides, taken before COVID-19 vaccination. This chain uses TRBV3-1 (or the pseudogene TRBV3-2) with TRBJ1-1; D may be TRBD1 (6 bases). The CDR3 nucleotides read TGTGCCAGCAGCCAAGCGGAGGGGGGTAACGCTGAAGCTTTCTTT. It codes for CASSQAEGGNAEAFF.